Listed here are 2 T cell receptor beta chains from one sample, sequenced in a study of OX40 agonist ivuxolimab in advanced cancers. Only in-frame clones appear in the TCRdb table, and some are missing; sequencing was by immunoSEQ multiplex PCR. The profile shows around 24,000 clones, around four fifths of them singletons. The specimen was CD4+ or CD8+ T cells sorted from blood, collected in a trial of the OX40 agonist ivuxolimab. These receptors came from an adult with an advanced solid tumor such as melanoma, head and neck, liver or kidney cancer.

The chain is built from TRBV2 and TRBJ2-7; D unresolved. V lost 3 bases and J 3 bases, leaving 6 bases between the germline ends. The CDR3 is 12 residues long. CDR1 is SNHLY and CDR2 is FYNNEI in the germline V gene. The CDR3 loop is CASSEVYYEQYF. The CDR3 DNA is TGTGCCAGCAGTGAGGTCTACTACGAGCAGTACTTC.

The chain carries TRBV5-5 and TRBJ1-2; D is perhaps TRBD1 (5 bases). The CDR3 extends over 13 amino acids. V was cut by 0 bases and J by 3 bases, with 6 bases left in between. From germline, CDR1 is SGHKS and CDR2 YYEKEE (reference sequence). The CDR3 spells CASSLEGDYGYTF. Written as DNA, the CDR3 is TGTGCCAGCAGCTTGGAAGGGGACTATGGCTACACCTTC.